The subject of this entry is one T cell receptor beta chain. This CDR3 spans 16 amino acids. Trimming at V came to 0 bases and at J to 0 bases, leaving 5 bases not matched to a gene. Germline V gene lookup returns CDR1 SGHNT and CDR2 YENEEA. Profiling relied on immunoSEQ multiplex PCR, and the TCRdb table lists in-frame clones only, not all of them. The sample yields approximately 260,000 clones, about 85% seen once. These data belong to a study of blood T cell repertoires in COVID-19. Study-level background: The cDNA or gDNA used as material had been derived from T cells, B-cell-depleted T cells, or PBMCs.

The sample consisted of peripheral blood. The V call is TRBV11-3, the J call TRBJ2-7; TRBD1 matches 7 bases. The TCR comes from a man aged 18 to 35 with active or convalescent COVID-19. This CDR3 is CASSLDGNRGSYEQYF. CDR3 coding DNA: TGTGCCAGCAGCTTAGATGGGAACAGGGGCTCCTACGAGCAGTACTTC.